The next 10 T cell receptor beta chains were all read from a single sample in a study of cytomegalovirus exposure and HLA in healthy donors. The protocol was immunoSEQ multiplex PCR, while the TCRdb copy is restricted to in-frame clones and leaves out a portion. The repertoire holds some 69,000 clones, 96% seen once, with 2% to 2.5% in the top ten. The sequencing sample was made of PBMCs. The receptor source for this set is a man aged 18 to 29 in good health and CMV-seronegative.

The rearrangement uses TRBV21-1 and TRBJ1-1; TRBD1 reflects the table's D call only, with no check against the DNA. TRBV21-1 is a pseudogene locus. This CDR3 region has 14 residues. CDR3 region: CASSNTQGGTEAFF. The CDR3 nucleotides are TGTGCCAGCAGCAATACGCAGGGTGGAACTGAAGCTTTCTTT.

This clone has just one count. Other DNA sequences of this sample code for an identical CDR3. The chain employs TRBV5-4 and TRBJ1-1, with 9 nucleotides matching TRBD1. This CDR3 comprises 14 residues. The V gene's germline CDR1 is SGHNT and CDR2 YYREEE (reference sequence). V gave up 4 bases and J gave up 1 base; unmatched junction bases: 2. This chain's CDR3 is CASSPGQGNTEAFF. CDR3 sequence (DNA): TGTGCCAGCAGCCCGGGACAGGGGAACACTGAAGCTTTCTTT.

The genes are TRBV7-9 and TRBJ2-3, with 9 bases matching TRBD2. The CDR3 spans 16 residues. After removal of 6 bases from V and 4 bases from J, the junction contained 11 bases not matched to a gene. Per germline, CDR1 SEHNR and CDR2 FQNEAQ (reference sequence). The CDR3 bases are TGTGCCAGCAGGGAGACTAGCGGACAGGTCTCAGATACGCAGTATTTT. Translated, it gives CASRETSGQVSDTQYF.

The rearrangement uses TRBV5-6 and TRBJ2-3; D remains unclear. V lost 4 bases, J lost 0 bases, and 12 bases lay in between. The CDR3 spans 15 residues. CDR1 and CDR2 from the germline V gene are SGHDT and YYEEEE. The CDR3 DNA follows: TGTGCCAGCAGCCTGGTTGAAACTAGCACAGATACGCAGTATTTT. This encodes CASSLVETSTDTQYF.

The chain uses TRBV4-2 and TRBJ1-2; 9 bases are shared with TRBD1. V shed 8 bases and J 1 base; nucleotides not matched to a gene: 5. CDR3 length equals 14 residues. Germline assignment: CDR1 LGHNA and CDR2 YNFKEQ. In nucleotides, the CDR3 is TGTGCCAGCCACAGGGGGCAAAATAACTATGGCTACACCTTC. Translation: CASHRGQNNYGYTF.

CDR3 bases: TGTGCCAGCAGTAGAGGGATATCTAATGAAAAACTGTTTTTT. Amino acids: CASSRGISNEKLFF. The chain uses TRBV2 and TRBJ1-4; unclear D gene. Germline assignment: CDR1 SNHLY and CDR2 FYNNEI. CDR3 length: 14 residues. The V and J ends lost 5 bases and 3 bases respectively, with 10 bases between them. Based on the CDR3 plus reference TRBV2 and TRBJ1-4, the full variable domain is EPEVTQTPSHQVTQMGQEVILRCVPISNHLYFYWYRQILGQKVEFLVSFYNNEISEKSEIFDDQFSVERPDGSNFTLKIRSTKLEDSAMYFCASSRGISNEKLFFGSGTQLSVL.

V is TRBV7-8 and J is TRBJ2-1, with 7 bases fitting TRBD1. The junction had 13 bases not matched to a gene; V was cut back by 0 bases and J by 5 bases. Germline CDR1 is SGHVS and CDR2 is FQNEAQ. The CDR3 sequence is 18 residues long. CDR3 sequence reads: CASSLALTGQRKDNEQFF. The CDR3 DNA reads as TGTGCCAGCAGCTTAGCGCTAACGGGACAGAGGAAAGACAATGAGCAGTTCTTC.

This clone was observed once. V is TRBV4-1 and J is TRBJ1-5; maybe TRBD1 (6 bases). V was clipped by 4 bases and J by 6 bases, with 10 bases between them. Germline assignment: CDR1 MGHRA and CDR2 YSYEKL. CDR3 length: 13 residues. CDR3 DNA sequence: TGCGCCAGCAGCCTCGGACAGCTTCAGCCCCAGCATTTT. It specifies CASSLGQLQPQHF.

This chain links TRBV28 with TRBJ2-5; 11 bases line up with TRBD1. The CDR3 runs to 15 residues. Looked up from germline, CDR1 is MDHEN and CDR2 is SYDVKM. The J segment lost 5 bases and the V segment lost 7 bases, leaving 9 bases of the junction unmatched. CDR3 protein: CASTPGQGARETQYF. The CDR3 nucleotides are TGTGCCAGCACCCCCGGACAGGGGGCGAGGGAGACCCAGTACTTC. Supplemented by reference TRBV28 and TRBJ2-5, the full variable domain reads DVKVTQSSRYLVKRTGEKVFLECVQDMDHENMFWYRQDPGLGLRLIYFSYDVKMKEKGDIPEGYSVSREKKERFSLILESASTNQTSMYLCASTPGQGARETQYFGPGTRLLVL.

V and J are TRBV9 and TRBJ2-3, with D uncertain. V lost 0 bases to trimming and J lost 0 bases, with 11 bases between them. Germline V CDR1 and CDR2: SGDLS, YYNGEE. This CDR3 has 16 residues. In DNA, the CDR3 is TGTGCCAGCAGCGTAGCTACAGCCCTAAGCACAGATACGCAGTATTTT. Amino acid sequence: CASSVATALSTDTQYF.